By its share, the clone carrying this TCR beta chain is medium-sized (0.01 to 0.1%). Antigen unknown. These data belong to a study of molecular identifiers for immune sequencing clone quantification. Broader study findings: Naive cells had under 1% of molecules in clones above 20 RNA copies, effectors over 97%. Among some 990,000 naive cells, as was reported, spiked Jurkat TCR RNA from one cell was detectable.

TCRdb re-called the PCR reads through MiXCR, storing one row per CDR3 protein. The repertoire consists of some 10,000 distinct CDR3 sequences, with 20% to 25% occurring once and the leading ten covering approximately 1.5%. Specimen: naive CD8+ T cells from blood, with Jurkat cell RNA spiked in. Stated subset: FACS-sorted CD8+CD4-CCR7+CD45RA+ naive T cells. The sequence derives from a human donor in good health. Some libraries in this study had Jurkat cell RNA spiked in.

CDR3 coding DNA: TGTGCCAGTCGGGGGTATGCTGAAGCTTTCTTT. It translates to CASRGYAEAFF. The chain couples TRBV27 to TRBJ1-1, with D tentatively TRBD1 (5 bases). Germline-derived CDR1 and CDR2 are MNHEY and SMNVEV (reference sequence). Trimming pared 9 bases from V and 6 bases from J, leaving 11 bases between. The CDR3 runs to 11 residues.